This T cell receptor beta chain was observed in a study of control samples from healthy donors and cancer patients. The assay was immunoSEQ multiplex PCR, and TCRdb's table has in-frame clones only and misses some. The sample lists about 150,000 clones, 93% occurring once. The germline V gene has CDR1 SGHAT and CDR2 FQNNGV. The CDR3 runs 17 residues. J was trimmed by 4 bases and V by 3 bases; bases with no gene match: 11. The sample taken for sequencing was blood. The TCR was taken from a man aged 18 to 29 in good health. The chain uses TRBV11-2 and TRBJ2-1; TRBD2 aligns across 8 bases. The CDR3 loop is CASSFLHGLAFYNEQFF. DNA for the CDR3: TGTGCCAGCAGCTTCCTTCACGGACTAGCCTTTTACAATGAGCAGTTCTTC.